A selection of T cell receptor beta chains follows, all from one sample in a study of control samples from healthy donors and cancer patients. Libraries were prepared by immunoSEQ multiplex PCR; TCRdb keeps only in-frame clonotypes and omits some of them. The sample yields under 200,000 clones, 91% seen once. Sequences were obtained from blood. The source is a woman aged 30 to 39 in good health. Both conserved end residues are trimmed from each CDR3. Each record gives: J gene, CDR3 length, V gene, D gene, CDR3 protein. D genes are given only for firm matches.

TRBJ2-3	11	TRBV18	-	ASSPQATDTQY
TRBJ1-2	12	TRBV27	TRBD1	ASSLSPGQGGYT
TRBJ2-1	13	TRBV24-1	TRBD2	ATSDSSGRGDEQF
TRBJ2-7	12	TRBV5-1	-	ASSLRTENYEQY
TRBJ2-1	14	TRBV19	TRBD2	ASSIASGGNRNEQF
TRBJ2-1	9	TRBV12-3/TRBV12-4	-	ASRTDNEQF
TRBJ2-7	11	TRBV11-2	-	ASSLGGPYEQY
TRBJ2-1	13	TRBV27	-	ASSLEGSSYNEQF
TRBJ1-2	13	TRBV5-1	TRBD1	ASSLGSGGGYGYT
TRBJ2-7	10	TRBV11-2	-	ASSRTFYEQY
TRBJ2-3	14	TRBV7-3	TRBD2	ASSLRGRDLVDTQY
TRBJ2-5	11	TRBV5-1	-	ASSLGRQETQY
TRBJ2-3	14	TRBV24-1	TRBD2	ATSDSGLARTDTQY
TRBJ2-1	13	TRBV4-3	TRBD2	ASSQVASGDNEQF
TRBJ2-5	14	TRBV6-5	TRBD2	ASSYSAGGGIETQY
TRBJ2-3	11	TRBV28	TRBD2	ASSSGGTDTQY
TRBJ1-2	13	TRBV5-1	TRBD1	ASSLGSGGGLGYT
TRBJ1-1	13	TRBV3-1/TRBV3-2	-	ASSQGRAANTEAF
TRBJ1-4	14	TRBV13	-	ASSRSVGGYYEKLF
TRBJ1-2	13	TRBV11-2	TRBD1	ASSLGQGEYYGYT
TRBJ2-3	13	TRBV5-1	-	ASSLDRPSTDTQY
TRBJ1-2	9	TRBV6-5	TRBD1	AITGDYGYT
TRBJ2-4	14	TRBV28	TRBD1	ASSAGTGVGENIQY
TRBJ2-2	12	TRBV4-1	TRBD1	ASSDRGRTGELF
TRBJ1-2	12	TRBV27	-	ASSPGTLPYGYT
TRBJ2-1	13	TRBV15	TRBD1	ATSRGDRGPNEQF
TRBJ2-5	9	TRBV5-6	TRBD2	ASGTRETQY
TRBJ1-4	11	TRBV18	-	ASSPGAGEKLF
TRBJ2-3	13	TRBV7-9	-	ASSLAGASTDTQY
TRBJ2-3	13	TRBV6-4	-	ASSAVAGNTDTQY
TRBJ2-6	13	TRBV4-1	-	ASSPTGSGANVLT
TRBJ1-2	12	TRBV7-9	TRBD1	ASSLQGGLYGYT
TRBJ2-7	12	TRBV2	TRBD2	ASSFSGVGYEQY
TRBJ1-6	13	TRBV15	TRBD1	ATSRTTGDNSPLH
TRBJ2-7	12	TRBV7-9	-	ASIGASKSYEQY
TRBJ1-2	12	TRBV29-1	TRBD1	SVDGQGVNYGYT
TRBJ2-2	11	TRBV29-1	TRBD2	SVGASGTGELF
TRBJ1-1	10	TRBV7-2	-	ASSSRTGEAF
TRBJ2-2	12	TRBV25-1	TRBD1	ATAGTANTGELF
TRBJ2-5	13	TRBV11-3	TRBD1	ASSPHRTGRETQY
TRBJ2-7	12	TRBV30	TRBD1	AWGGDRGHHEQY
TRBJ1-5	13	TRBV4-2	-	ASSQDGRADQPQH
TRBJ2-2	12	TRBV7-8	TRBD2	ASSLGGGPGELF
TRBJ2-5	13	TRBV3-1/TRBV3-2	TRBD2	ASSLLAGPQETQY
TRBJ2-1	12	TRBV24-1	-	ATSDTGHNNEQF
TRBJ1-3	11	TRBV6-5	-	ASRSDSGNTIY
TRBJ1-6	13	TRBV3-1/TRBV3-2	-	ASSQDRRNNSPLH
TRBJ2-1	11	TRBV9	-	ASSVVGLSEQF
TRBJ2-7	13	TRBV9	TRBD1	ASSPGTGGVYEQY
TRBJ1-2	11	TRBV4-3	TRBD1	ASSRQGRYGYT
TRBJ1-4	10	TRBV25-1	-	ASRGSSEKLF
TRBJ1-1	13	TRBV9	TRBD1	ASSVHGTGNTEAF